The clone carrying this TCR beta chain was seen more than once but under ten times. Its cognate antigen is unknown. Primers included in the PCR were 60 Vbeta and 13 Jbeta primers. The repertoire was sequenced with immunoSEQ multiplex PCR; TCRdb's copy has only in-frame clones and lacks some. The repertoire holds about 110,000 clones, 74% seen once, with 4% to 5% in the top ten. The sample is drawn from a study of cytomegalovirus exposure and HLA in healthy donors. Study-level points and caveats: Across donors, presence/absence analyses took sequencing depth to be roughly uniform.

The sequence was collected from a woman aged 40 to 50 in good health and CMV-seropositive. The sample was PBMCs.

The CDR3 sequence is CASSVAGTGGSYEQYF. The CDR3, as DNA: TGTGCCAGCAGCGTAGCCGGGACAGGGGGCTCCTACGAGCAGTACTTC. V and J are TRBV9 and TRBJ2-7; 11 bases agree with TRBD1. Germline trimming cut 0 bases from V and 0 bases from J; bases unmatched to any gene: 2. The CDR3 runs to 16 residues. Per the germline V gene, CDR1 is SGDLS and CDR2 is YYNGEE.